The source of this TCR beta chain is a study of T cell responses to AZD1222 COVID-19 vaccine. Study in general: Samples with a second dose at about 4 or about 12 weeks were pooled together. Study observations and caveats: Donors skewed white British and female; clonal diversity was possibly underestimated. A reported finding is that nearly half of spike-specific TCRs target unmutated variant regions.

This table comes from immunoSEQ multiplex PCR, and its TCRdb copy is limited to in-frame clones, with some not included. The table lists roughly 180,000 clones, about 90% of them singletons. Trimming took 6 bases from V and 5 from J, leaving 11 bases between them. This CDR3 has 13 residues. From germline, CDR1 is LNHNV and CDR2 YYDKDF (reference sequence). This clone was observed once. Its antigen is still unknown. The rearrangement links TRBV15 to TRBJ1-5; D uncertain. The material sequenced was peripheral blood, taken on day 0 of AZD1222 vaccination. The clonotype was recovered from an adult in good health. CDR3 in amino acids: CATRQSFDQPQHF. For the CDR3, the DNA is TGTGCCACCAGACAGTCATTCGATCAGCCCCAGCATTTT. The whole variable domain, filled in from reference TRBV15 and TRBJ1-5, reads DAMVIQNPRYQVTQFGKPVTLSCSQTLNHNVMYWYQQKSSQAPKLLFHYYDKDFNNEADTPDNFQSRRPNTSFCFLDIRSPGLGDTAMYLCATRQSFDQPQHFGDGTRLSIL.